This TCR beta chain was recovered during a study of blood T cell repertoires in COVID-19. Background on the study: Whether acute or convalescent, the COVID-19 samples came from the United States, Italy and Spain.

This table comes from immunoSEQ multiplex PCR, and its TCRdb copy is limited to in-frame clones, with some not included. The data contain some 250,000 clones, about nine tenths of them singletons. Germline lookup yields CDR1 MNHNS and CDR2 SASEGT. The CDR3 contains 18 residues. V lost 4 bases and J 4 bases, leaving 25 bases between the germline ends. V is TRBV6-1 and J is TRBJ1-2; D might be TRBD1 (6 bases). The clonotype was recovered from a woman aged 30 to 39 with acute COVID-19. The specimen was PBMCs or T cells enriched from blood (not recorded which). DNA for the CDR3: TGTGCCAGCAGTGCCGGTCCCACGTTGACAGGACTGCGCTATGGCTACACCTTC. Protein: CASSAGPTLTGLRYGYTF.